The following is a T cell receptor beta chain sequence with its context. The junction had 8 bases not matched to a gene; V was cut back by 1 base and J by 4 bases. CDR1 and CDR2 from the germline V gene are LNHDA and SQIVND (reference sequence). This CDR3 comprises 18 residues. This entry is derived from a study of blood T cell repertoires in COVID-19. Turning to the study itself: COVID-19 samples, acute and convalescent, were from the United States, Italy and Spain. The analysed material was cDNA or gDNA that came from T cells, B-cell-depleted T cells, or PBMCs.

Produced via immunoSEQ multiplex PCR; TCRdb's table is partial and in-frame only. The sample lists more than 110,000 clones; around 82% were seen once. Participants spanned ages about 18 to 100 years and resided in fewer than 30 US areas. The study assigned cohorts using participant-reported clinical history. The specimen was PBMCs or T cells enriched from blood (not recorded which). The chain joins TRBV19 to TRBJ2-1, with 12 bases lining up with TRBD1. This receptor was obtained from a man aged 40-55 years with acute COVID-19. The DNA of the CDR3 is TGTGCCAGTAGTATAGTCGCGACGGGACAGGGGGCTTACAATGAGCAGTTCTTC. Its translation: CASSIVATGQGAYNEQFF.